The T cell receptor (beta chain) under discussion was sequenced for a study of T cell repertoires in cytomegalovirus infection. Each CDR3 protein is one row after TCRdb ran MiXCR on the reads. The sample yields around 310,000 distinct CDR3 sequences, under 20% seen once. As concerns this clonotype: As yet, its antigen is unknown.

General observations from the study: Pooled public TCR beta family frequency picked out CMV carriers with the relevant HLA.

CDR1 and CDR2 from the germline V gene are MGHDK and SYGVNS. This CDR3 is built from 14 residues. Trimming took 4 bases from V and 5 from J, leaving 14 bases between them. This TCR derives from a human donor in good health (CMV status not recorded). Some clones in this sample may be carry-over from other donors' samples. Input material: PBMCs. V and J are TRBV25-1 and TRBJ1-1, with D tentatively TRBD1 (6 bases). CDR3 sequence reads: CASSAHGGPTEAFF. The CDR3 DNA reads as TGTGCCAGCAGTGCCCACGGGGGCCCGACTGAAGCTTTCTTT.